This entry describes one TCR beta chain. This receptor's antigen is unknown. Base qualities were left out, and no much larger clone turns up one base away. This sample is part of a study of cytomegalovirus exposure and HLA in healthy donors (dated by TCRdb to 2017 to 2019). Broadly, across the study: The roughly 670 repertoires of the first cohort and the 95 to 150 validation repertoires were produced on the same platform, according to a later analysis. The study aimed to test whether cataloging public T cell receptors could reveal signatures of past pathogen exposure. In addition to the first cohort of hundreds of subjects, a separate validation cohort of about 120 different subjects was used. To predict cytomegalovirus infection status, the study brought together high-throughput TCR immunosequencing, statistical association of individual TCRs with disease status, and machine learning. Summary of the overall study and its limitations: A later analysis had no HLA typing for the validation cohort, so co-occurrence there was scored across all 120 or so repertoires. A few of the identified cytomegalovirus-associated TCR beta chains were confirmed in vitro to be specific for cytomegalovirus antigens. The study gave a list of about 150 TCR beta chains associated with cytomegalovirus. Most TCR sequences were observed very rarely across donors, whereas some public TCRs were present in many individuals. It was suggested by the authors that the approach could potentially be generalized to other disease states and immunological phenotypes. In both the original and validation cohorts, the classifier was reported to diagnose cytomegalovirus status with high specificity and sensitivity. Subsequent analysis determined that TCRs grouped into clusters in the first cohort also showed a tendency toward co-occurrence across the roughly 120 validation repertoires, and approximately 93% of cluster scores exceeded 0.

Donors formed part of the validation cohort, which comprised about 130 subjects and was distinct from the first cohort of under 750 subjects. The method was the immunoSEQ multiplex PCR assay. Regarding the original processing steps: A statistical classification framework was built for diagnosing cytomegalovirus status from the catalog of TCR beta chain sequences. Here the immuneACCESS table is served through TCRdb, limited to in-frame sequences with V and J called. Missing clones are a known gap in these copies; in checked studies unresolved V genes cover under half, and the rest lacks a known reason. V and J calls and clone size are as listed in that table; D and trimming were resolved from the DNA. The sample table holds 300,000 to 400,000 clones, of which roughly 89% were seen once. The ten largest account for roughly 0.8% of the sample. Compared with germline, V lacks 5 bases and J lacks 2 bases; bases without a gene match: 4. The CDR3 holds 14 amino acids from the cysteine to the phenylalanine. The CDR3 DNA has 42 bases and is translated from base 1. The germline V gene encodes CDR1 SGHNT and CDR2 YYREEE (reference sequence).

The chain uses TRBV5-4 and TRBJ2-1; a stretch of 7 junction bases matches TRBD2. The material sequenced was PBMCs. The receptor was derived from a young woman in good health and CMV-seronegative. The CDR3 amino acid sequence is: CASRPSGAYNEQFF. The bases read TGTGCCAGCAGACCAAGCGGGGCCTACAATGAGCAGTTCTTC.